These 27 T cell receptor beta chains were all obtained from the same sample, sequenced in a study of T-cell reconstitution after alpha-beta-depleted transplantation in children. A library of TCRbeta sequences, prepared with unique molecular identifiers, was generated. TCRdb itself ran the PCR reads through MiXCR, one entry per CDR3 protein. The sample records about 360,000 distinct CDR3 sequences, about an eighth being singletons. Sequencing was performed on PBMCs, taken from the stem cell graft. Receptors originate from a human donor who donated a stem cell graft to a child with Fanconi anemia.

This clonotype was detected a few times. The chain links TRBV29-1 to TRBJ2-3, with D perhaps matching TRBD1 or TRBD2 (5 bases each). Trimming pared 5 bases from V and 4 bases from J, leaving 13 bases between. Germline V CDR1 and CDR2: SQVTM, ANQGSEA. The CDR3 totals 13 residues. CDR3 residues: CSVLPGPSDTQYF. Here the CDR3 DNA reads TGCAGCGTTCTCCCGGGGCCCTCAGATACGCAGTATTTT.

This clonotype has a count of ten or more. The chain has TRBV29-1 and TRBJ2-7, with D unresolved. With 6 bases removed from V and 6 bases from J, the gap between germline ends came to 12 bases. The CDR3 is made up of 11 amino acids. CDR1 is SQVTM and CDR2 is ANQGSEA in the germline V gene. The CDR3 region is CSVRTHREQYF. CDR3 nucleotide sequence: TGCAGCGTCCGGACCCATCGCGAGCAGTACTTC.

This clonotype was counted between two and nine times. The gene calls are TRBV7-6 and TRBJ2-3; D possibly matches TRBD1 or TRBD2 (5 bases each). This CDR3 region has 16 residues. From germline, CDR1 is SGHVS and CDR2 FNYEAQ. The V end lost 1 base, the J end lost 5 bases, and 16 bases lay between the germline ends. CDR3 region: CASSLDPPPRGDTQYF. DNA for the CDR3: TGTGCCAGCAGCTTAGACCCCCCCCCGAGGGGAGATACGCAGTATTTT. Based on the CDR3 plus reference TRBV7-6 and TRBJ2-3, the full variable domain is GAGVSQSPRYKVTKRGQDVALRCDPISGHVSLYWYRQALGQGPEFLTYFNYEAQQDKSGLPNDRFSAERPEGSISTLTIQRTEQRDSAMYRCASSLDPPPRGDTQYFGPGTRLTVL.

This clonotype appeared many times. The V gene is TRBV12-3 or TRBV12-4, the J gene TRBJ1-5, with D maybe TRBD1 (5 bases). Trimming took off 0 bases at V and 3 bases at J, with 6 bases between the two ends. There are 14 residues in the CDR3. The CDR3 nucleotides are TGTGCCAGCAGTTTAGCAGGGGTCAATCAGCCCCAGCATTTT. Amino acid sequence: CASSLAGVNQPQHF.

The CDR3 DNA is TGCGCCAGCAGCCAAGGGTGGGATGAGCAGTTCTTC. Translated: CASSQGWDEQFF. The genes are TRBV4-1 and TRBJ2-1, with D hard to call. Germline assignment: CDR1 MGHRA and CDR2 YSYEKL. This CDR3 is 12 amino acids long. V was trimmed by 1 base and J by 8 bases, leaving 6 bases between them.

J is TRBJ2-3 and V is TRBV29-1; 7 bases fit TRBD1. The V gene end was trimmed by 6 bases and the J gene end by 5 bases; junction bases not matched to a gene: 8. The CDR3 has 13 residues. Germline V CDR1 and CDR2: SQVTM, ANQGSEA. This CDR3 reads CSVKTAGGDTQYF. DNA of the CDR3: TGCAGCGTAAAAACAGCAGGGGGAGATACGCAGTATTTT.

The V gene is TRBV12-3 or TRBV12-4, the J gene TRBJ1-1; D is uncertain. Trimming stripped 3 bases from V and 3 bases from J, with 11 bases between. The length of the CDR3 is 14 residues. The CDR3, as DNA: TGTGCCAGCAGTTTTTTTGGAGCGGACACTGAAGCTTTCTTT. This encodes CASSFFGADTEAFF.

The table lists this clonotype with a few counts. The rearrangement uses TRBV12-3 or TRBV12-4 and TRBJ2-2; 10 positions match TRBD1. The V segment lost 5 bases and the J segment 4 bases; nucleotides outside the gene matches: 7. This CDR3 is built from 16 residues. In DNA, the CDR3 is TGTGCCAGCAGTCCAGACAGGGGGCTCGGCACCGGGGAGCTGTTTTTT. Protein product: CASSPDRGLGTGELFF.

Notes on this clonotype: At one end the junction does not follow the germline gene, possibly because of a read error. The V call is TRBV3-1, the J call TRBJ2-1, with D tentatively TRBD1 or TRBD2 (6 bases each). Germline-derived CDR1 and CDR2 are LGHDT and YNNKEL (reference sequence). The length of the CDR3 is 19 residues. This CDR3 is CASCQLPGLSEGGYNEQFF. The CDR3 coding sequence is TGTGCCAGCTGCCAGCTCCCGGGGCTGAGTGAGGGGGGCTACAATGAGCAGTTCTTC.

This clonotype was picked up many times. CDR3 bases: TGTGCCAGCAGCTTAGCGGGGGGCTCGAACACTGAAGCTTTCTTT. Translation: CASSLAGGSNTEAFF. J is TRBJ1-1 and V is TRBV7-9; D perhaps matches TRBD1 (6 bases). The CDR3 sequence is 15 residues long. Trimming took 0 bases from V and 1 from J, leaving 9 bases between them. Germline CDR1 SEHNR, CDR2 FQNEAQ (reference sequence). Full variable domain (rest looked up from reference TRBV7-9 and TRBJ1-1): DTGVSQNPRHKITKRGQNVTFRCDPISEHNRLYWYRQTLGQGPEFLTYFQNEAQLEKSRLLSDRFSAERPKGSFSTLEIQRTEQGDSAMYLCASSLAGGSNTEAFFGQGTRLTVV.

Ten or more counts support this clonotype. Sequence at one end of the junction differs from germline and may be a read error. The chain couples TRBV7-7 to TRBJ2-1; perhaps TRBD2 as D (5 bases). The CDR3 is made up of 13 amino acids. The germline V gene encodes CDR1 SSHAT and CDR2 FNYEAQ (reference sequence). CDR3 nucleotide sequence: TGTGCTAGCAGCTTAGCGCTAGGCGGAGAGCAGTTCTTC. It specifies CASSLALGGEQFF.

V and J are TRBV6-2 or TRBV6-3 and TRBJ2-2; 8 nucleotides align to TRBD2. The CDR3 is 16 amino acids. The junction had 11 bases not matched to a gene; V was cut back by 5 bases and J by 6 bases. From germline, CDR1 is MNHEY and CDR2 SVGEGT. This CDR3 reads CASSPGVAGPPGELFF. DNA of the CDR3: TGTGCCAGCAGTCCCGGGGTAGCGGGGCCCCCCGGGGAGCTGTTTTTT.

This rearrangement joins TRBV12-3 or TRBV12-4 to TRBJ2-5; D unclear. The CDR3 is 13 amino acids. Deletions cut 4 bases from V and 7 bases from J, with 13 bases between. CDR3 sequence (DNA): TGTGCCAGCAGTTCTGTAGACCCAGGGACCCAGTACTTC. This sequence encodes CASSSVDPGTQYF.

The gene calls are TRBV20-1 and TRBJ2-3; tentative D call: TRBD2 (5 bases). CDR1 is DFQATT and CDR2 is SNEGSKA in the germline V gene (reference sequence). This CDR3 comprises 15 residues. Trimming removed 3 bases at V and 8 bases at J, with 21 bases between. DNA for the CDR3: TGCAGTGCTAGTGCCGGCGGGCGCACGGAAGGTACGCAGTATTTT. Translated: CSASAGGRTEGTQYF.

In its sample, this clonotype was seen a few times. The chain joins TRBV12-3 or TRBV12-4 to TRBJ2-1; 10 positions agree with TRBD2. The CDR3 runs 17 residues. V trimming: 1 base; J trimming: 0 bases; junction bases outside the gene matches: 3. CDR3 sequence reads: CASSLGTSGSSYNEQFF. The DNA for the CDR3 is TGTGCCAGCAGTTTAGGGACTAGCGGATCCTCCTACAATGAGCAGTTCTTC.

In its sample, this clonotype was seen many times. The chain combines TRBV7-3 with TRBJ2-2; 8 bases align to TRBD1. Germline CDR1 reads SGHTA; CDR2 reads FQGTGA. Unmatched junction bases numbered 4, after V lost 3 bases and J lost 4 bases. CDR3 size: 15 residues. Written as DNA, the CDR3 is TGTGCCAGCAGCTTTAACAGGGGGGCCACCGGGGAGCTGTTTTTT. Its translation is CASSFNRGATGELFF.

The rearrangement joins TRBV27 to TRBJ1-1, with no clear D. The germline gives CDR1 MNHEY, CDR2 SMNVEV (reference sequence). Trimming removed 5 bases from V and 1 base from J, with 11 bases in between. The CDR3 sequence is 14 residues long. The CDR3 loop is CASSPLLRNTEAFF. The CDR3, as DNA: TGTGCCAGCAGTCCTCTTCTGAGGAACACTGAAGCTTTCTTT.

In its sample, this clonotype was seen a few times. In nucleotides, the CDR3 is TGTGCCAGTAGTATAAATTTCAGACTAGGACAGTACAATGAGCAGTTCTTC. Translated, it gives CASSINFRLGQYNEQFF. The V gene is TRBV19, the J gene TRBJ2-1; possibly TRBD1 or TRBD2 for D (6 bases each). Deletions cut 2 bases from V and 4 bases from J, with 18 bases between. The germline V gene encodes CDR1 LNHDA and CDR2 SQIVND (reference sequence). The CDR3 length is 17 residues.

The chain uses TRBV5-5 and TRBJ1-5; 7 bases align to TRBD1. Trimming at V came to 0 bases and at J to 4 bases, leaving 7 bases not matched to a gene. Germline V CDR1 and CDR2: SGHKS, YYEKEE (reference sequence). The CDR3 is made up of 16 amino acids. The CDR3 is CASSLDPGQRNQPQHF. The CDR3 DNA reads TGTGCCAGCAGCTTGGATCCGGGACAGAGAAATCAGCCCCAGCATTTT.

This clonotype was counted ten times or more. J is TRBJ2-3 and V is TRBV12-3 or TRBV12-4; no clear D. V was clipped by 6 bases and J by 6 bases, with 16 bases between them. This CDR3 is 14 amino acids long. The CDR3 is CASRRTAPIDTQYF. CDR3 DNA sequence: TGTGCCAGCAGGCGTACAGCGCCCATTGATACGCAGTATTTT.

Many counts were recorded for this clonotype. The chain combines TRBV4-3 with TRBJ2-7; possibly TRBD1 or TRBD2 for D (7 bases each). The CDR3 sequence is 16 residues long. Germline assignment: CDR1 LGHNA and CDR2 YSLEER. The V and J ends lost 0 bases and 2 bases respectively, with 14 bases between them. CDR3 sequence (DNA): TGCGCCAGCAGCCAAGACCTCAGGGGGGGAACCTACGAGCAGTACTTC. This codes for CASSQDLRGGTYEQYF.

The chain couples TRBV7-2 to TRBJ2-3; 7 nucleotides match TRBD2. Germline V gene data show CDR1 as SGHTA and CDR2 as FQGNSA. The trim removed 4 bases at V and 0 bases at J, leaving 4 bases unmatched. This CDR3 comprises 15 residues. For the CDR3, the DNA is TGTGCCAGCAGCTCAAGCGGGGTGAGCACAGATACGCAGTATTTT. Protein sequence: CASSSSGVSTDTQYF.

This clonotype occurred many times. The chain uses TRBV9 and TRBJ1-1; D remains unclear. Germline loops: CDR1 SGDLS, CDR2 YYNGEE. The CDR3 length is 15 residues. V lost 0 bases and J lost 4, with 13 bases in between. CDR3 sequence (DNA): TGTGCCAGCAGCGTAGGGGTAGGTCGGGGCACTGAAGCTTTCTTT. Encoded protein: CASSVGVGRGTEAFF.

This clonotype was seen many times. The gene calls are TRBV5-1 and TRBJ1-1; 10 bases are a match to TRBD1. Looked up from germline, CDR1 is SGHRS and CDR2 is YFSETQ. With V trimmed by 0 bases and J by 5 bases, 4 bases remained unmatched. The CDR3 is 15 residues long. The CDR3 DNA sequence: TGCGCCAGCAGCTTGGGGACAGGGGGAAAGACTGAAGCTTTCTTT. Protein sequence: CASSLGTGGKTEAFF.

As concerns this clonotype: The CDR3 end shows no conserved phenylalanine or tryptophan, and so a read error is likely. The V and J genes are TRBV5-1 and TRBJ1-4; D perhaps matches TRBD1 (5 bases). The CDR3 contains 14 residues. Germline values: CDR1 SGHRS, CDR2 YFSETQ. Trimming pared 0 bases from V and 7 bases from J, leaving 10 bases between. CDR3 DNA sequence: TGCGCCAGCAGCTTGGGGGGGATTTTTGAAAAACTGTTTTGT. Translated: CASSLGGIFEKLFC.

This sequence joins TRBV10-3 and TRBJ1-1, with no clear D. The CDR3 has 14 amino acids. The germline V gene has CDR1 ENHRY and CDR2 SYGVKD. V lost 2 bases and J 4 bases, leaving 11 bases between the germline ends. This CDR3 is CAISEQVSGTEAFF. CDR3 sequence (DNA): TGTGCCATCAGTGAGCAGGTCTCGGGCACTGAAGCTTTCTTT.

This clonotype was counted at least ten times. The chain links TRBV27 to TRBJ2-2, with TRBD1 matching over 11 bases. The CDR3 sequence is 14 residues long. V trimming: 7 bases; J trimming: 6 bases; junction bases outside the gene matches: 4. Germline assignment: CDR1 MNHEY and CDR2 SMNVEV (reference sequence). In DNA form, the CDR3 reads TGTGCCAGCACCGGACAGGGGGCGTCCGGGGAGCTGTTTTTT. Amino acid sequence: CASTGQGASGELFF.